A selection of T cell receptor beta chains follows, all from one sample in a study of blood T cell repertoires in COVID-19. The protocol was immunoSEQ multiplex PCR, while the TCRdb copy is restricted to in-frame clones and leaves out a portion. The sample records approximately 100,000 clones, roughly 87% being singletons. Sequenced sample: peripheral blood. Every receptor here comes from an elderly woman in a cohort sampled during active COVID-19. Each CDR3 is given with its conserved first and last residue. D genes are given only for firm matches. For some rows the clone size is stated as once, few or many, or as a class when expanded; others skip it.

DNA	CDR3	V	J	D	size
TGTGCCACCAGCGGTAGTTTACAAGAGACCCAGTACTTC	CATSGSLQETQYF	TRBV15	TRBJ2-5	.	.
TGTGCCAGCAGCCCTTCGTGGACAGGGGAGTACGAGCAGTACTTC	CASSPSWTGEYEQYF	TRBV3-1/TRBV3-2	TRBJ2-7	TRBD1	.
TGTGCCAGCAGCTTCCGTACTAGCGGGGCGGGTACGCAGTATTTT	CASSFRTSGAGTQYF	TRBV5-8	TRBJ2-3	TRBD2	once
TGTGCCAGCAGCTTGTCTTACTTGGGCGAGCAGTTCTTC	CASSLSYLGEQFF	TRBV5-6	TRBJ2-1	.	.
TGCAGTGCTAGTTACACCTACGGGAGAGCTAGCACAGATACGCAGTATTTT	CSASYTYGRASTDTQYF	TRBV20-1	TRBJ2-3	.	.
TGTGCCAGCAGCTTAATCCCGGGACTAGCGGGGGGGCAGTGGGAGCAGTTCTTC	CASSLIPGLAGGQWEQFF	TRBV7-3	TRBJ2-1	TRBD2	.
TGTGCCAGCAGTGATGCCAGGGGCTCCTACGAGCAGTACTTC	CASSDARGSYEQYF	TRBV6-6	TRBJ2-7	.	.
TGTGCCAGCAGCTTATTCCTACCGGGACTAGCTAGGATCCGGTTGTACAATGAGCAGTTCTTC	CASSLFLPGLARIRLYNEQFF	TRBV7-6	TRBJ2-1	TRBD2	.
TGTGCCAGCAGCTTACAACGGGGGTTGATGAACGAGCAGTACTTC	CASSLQRGLMNEQYF	TRBV11-2	TRBJ2-7	.	.
TGTGCCAGCAGCTTAGGAGGGTCTCGCTCCTACGAGCAGTACTTC	CASSLGGSRSYEQYF	TRBV7-6	TRBJ2-7	.	.
TGTGCCAGCAGCCTCCGATTAGCGGGAGGGGCGCAGTTCTTC	CASSLRLAGGAQFF	TRBV5-6	TRBJ2-1	TRBD2	.
TGTGCCTGGAGTGTGGTAACAGGGGTAACCGGCTACACCTTC	CAWSVVTGVTGYTF	TRBV30	TRBJ1-2	TRBD1	.
TGTGCCACCTCCCCTTCGGGGGAGCTTGGGGGACAGCCCCAGCATTTT	CATSPSGELGGQPQHF	TRBV24-1	TRBJ1-5	.	.
TGTGCCATCAGTGAAATTGCACGGAGCTACGAGCAGTACTTC	CAISEIARSYEQYF	TRBV10-3	TRBJ2-7	.	.
TGTGCCAGCAGCTTAGCGAGCGATTCACCCCTCCACTTT	CASSLASDSPLHF	TRBV7-2	TRBJ1-6	.	.
TGCGCCAGCAGCTTGTCAGCCGGGACTAGCGGTAGCTACGAGCAGTACTTC	CASSLSAGTSGSYEQYF	TRBV5-1	TRBJ2-7	TRBD2	.
TGTGCTAGCGGATCAGGGAATAGAGAGACCCAGTACTTC	CASGSGNRETQYF	TRBV7-7	TRBJ2-5	.	once
TGTGCCAGTAGTATGGGAAAGGGGACTCCCCACACAGATACGCAGTATTTT	CASSMGKGTPHTDTQYF	TRBV19	TRBJ2-3	.	.
TGTGCCAGCAGCTTACCTGTTAGCGGGGGGCCATCCTACGAGCAGTACTTC	CASSLPVSGGPSYEQYF	TRBV7-2	TRBJ2-7	TRBD2	.
TGTGCCAGCAGCCTCGGGGAGGTGACACTCTATGGCTACACCTTC	CASSLGEVTLYGYTF	TRBV5-4	TRBJ1-2	.	.
TGTGCCAGCTCACCACGGGTACCAGGGGGACCTTTGGTGGGCGAGCAGTACTTC	CASSPRVPGGPLVGEQYF	TRBV18	TRBJ2-7	TRBD1	.
TGCGCCAGCAGGACAGGGGGTTCAGATACGCAGTATTTT	CASRTGGSDTQYF	TRBV10-1	TRBJ2-3	TRBD1	.
TGTGCCAGCAGCCCTCGACTAGCGGGGCCATCGAACACCGGGGAGCTGTTTTTT	CASSPRLAGPSNTGELFF	TRBV9	TRBJ2-2	TRBD2	once
TGTGCCAGCAGAGGACTAGCGGACACCGGGGAGCTGTTTTTT	CASRGLADTGELFF	TRBV6-5	TRBJ2-2	TRBD2	.
TGCGCCAGCAGCTCAACCCGGACCGACAGGGGGAAAGAGACCCAGTACTTC	CASSSTRTDRGKETQYF	TRBV23-1	TRBJ2-5	TRBD1	.
TGTGCCAGCAGTCCACCAGTAGGACAGGGGTTCAACGGGGAGCTGTTTTTT	CASSPPVGQGFNGELFF	TRBV28	TRBJ2-2	TRBD1	.
TGTGCCAGCAGTTCCCAGGTTCGAGAGACCCAGTACTTC	CASSSQVRETQYF	TRBV27	TRBJ2-5	.	.
TGTGCCATCAGTACCCCAGGGGCTGAGGTGCATGAGCAGTTCTTC	CAISTPGAEVHEQFF	TRBV10-3	TRBJ2-1	.	.
TGTGCCAGCAGTGTCGACCAACAGGGCCAGCCCCAGCATTTT	CASSVDQQGQPQHF	TRBV2	TRBJ1-5	.	.
TGTGCCAGTAAAGAAGCGGCTTCTAGCTCTGGAAACACCATATATTTT	CASKEAASSSGNTIYF	TRBV19	TRBJ1-3	.	.
TGTGCCTGGACCCTCAATACTGGGCGCGCCGGGGAGCTGTTTTTT	CAWTLNTGRAGELFF	TRBV30	TRBJ2-2	.	.
TGTGCCACCAGTGATGCGGGGGGACACCTCTACGAGCAGTACTTC	CATSDAGGHLYEQYF	TRBV24-1	TRBJ2-7	TRBD2	.
TGTGCCAGCAGGGGGAGACTAGCGGGGACCCAAGAGACCCAGTACTTC	CASRGRLAGTQETQYF	TRBV11-1	TRBJ2-5	TRBD2	.
TGTGCCAGCAGCTTCCAGCACAGGGCCTACGAGCAGTACTTC	CASSFQHRAYEQYF	TRBV5-5	TRBJ2-7	.	few
TGTGCCACCAGCAGGGGTGGGACTAGCGGGGGGGATACGCAGTATTTT	CATSRGGTSGGDTQYF	TRBV15	TRBJ2-3	TRBD2	.
TGTGCTAGCAGCTTAGCGCAGGGGATGGGGTACAATGAGCAGTTCTTC	CASSLAQGMGYNEQFF	TRBV7-7	TRBJ2-1	.	few
TGTGCCAGCAGCTATGACACTACCGGGGAGCTGTTTTTT	CASSYDTTGELFF	TRBV5-8	TRBJ2-2	.	.
TGTGCCAGCAGCAGGACAGGTTATCACGAGCAGTACTTC	CASSRTGYHEQYF	TRBV6-2/TRBV6-3	TRBJ2-7	TRBD1	.
TGTGCCAGCAGCTTTGTCTTTAATGAAAAACTGTTTTTT	CASSFVFNEKLFF	TRBV5-5	TRBJ1-4	.	.
TGTGCCAGCAGCTTTAGCGGGTCTCAAACCAGCTCCTACGAGCAGTACTTC	CASSFSGSQTSSYEQYF	TRBV7-2	TRBJ2-7	TRBD2	.
TGTGCCAGCAGAACGATAGGACTCAAAAAAGAGACCCAGTACTTC	CASRTIGLKKETQYF	TRBV3-1/TRBV3-2	TRBJ2-5	.	.
TGCGCCAGCAGCCAAGATAATGTAGCGGGAGGTCAGTACTTC	CASSQDNVAGGQYF	TRBV4-1	TRBJ2-4	TRBD2	.
TGTGCCAGCACTATGTGGACCGGGGAGCTGTTTTTT	CASTMWTGELFF	TRBV19	TRBJ2-2	.	once
TGCAGCGTTGCTTCGTTGGGGGGCACTGAAGCTTTCTTT	CSVASLGGTEAFF	TRBV29-1	TRBJ1-1	.	.
TGCGCCAGCAGAGATAATGGACAGTTCAACACTGAAGCTTTCTTT	CASRDNGQFNTEAFF	TRBV5-1	TRBJ1-1	.	.
TGTGCCAGCAGCCGAGGGGGACCCCAGCATTTT	CASSRGGPQHF	TRBV12-3/TRBV12-4	TRBJ1-5	.	.
TGTGCCAGCAGCTTAGTTCGGGTCTACGAGCAGTACTTC	CASSLVRVYEQYF	TRBV7-2	TRBJ2-7	.	few
TGCAGCGTAGGACAGGGAGGCACTGAAGCTTTCTTT	CSVGQGGTEAFF	TRBV29-1	TRBJ1-1	TRBD1	.
TGTGCCAGCAGCTTGGTCCAGGGGTTCACCACTGAAGCTTTCTTT	CASSLVQGFTTEAFF	TRBV5-6	TRBJ1-1	.	once
TGTGCCAGCAGTTTATACCGGGAGCAAGAGACCCAGTACTTC	CASSLYREQETQYF	TRBV28	TRBJ2-5	.	.
TGTGCCAGCAGGAAACAGGGGAACACTGAAGCTTTCTTT	CASRKQGNTEAFF	TRBV28	TRBJ1-1	.	.
TGCGCCACCCAGGGGGCGGCAAACACTGAAGCTTTCTTT	CATQGAANTEAFF	TRBV5-1	TRBJ1-1	TRBD1	once
TGTGCCAGCAGTTCCTTGGACAGGGAGCTACATTATGGCTACACCTTC	CASSSLDRELHYGYTF	TRBV6-5	TRBJ1-2	TRBD1	.
TGTGCCAGCAGTATTGCGGGGGGGCCCACAGATACGCAGTATTTT	CASSIAGGPTDTQYF	TRBV7-9	TRBJ2-3	TRBD2	.
TGTGCCAGCAGTCCTGACAGGGTTTCTGGAAACACCATATATTTT	CASSPDRVSGNTIYF	TRBV28	TRBJ1-3	TRBD1	.
TGTGCCGGCCAAGGGGGGGACAGGGATAGGTATGAGCAGTTCTTC	CAGQGGDRDRYEQFF	TRBV28	TRBJ2-1	TRBD1	.
TGTGCCAGCAGCTTATCGGGACTAAACACAGATACGCAGTATTTT	CASSLSGLNTDTQYF	TRBV11-2	TRBJ2-3	TRBD2	.